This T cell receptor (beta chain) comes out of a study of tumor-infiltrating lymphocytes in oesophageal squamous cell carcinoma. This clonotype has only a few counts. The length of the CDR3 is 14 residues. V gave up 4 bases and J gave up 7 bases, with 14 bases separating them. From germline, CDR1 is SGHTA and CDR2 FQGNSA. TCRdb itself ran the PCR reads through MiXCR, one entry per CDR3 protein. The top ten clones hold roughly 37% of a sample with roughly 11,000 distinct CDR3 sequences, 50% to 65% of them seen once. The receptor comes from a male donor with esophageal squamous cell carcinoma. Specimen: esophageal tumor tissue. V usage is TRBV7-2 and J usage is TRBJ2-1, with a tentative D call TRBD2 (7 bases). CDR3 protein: CASSSSGRGNEQFF. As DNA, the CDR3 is TGTGCCAGCAGCTCATCGGGGAGGGGGAATGAGCAGTTCTTC.